The entry that follows covers one T cell receptor (beta chain) sequence. Its antigen is not identified. This sample was included in a study of vaccination effects on CD4 cells after COVID-19. At the level of the study: PBMC cultures contained approximately 1.8 million cells per well, around 10 IU/ml IL-2 and around 9.4 ug/ml peptides. Study-wide points: In convalescent patients, vaccine-induced clones largely differed from infection-induced clones. Clonal contraction was marked in infection- and vaccine-induced clones late after vaccination.

Following an approximately ten-day culture, CD4+ T cells were purified. It was on days 3 and 7 that half the medium was replaced with IL-2 medium. CDR3 length: 14 residues. Germline V gives CDR1 LGHNA, CDR2 YNFKEQ. Trimming left V 5 bases short and J 0 bases short, with 10 bases between. Here immunoSEQ multiplex PCR was the method, and the copy in TCRdb shows in-frame clones only, minus some. The sample contains approximately 45,000 clones, about 75% of which appear only once. This receptor was identified in a human donor who had a prior SARS-CoV-2 infection. The source was CD4+ T cells from PBMCs cultured without peptide, collected before COVID-19 vaccination. The rearrangement joins TRBV4-2 to TRBJ1-1, with D uncertain. CDR3: CASSKGPVNTEAFF. CDR3 coding DNA: TGTGCCAGCAGCAAAGGCCCAGTGAACACTGAAGCTTTCTTT.